This note documents a single TCR beta chain sequence. Antigen specificity is unknown. This PCR relied on a set of 60 Vbeta primers and 13 Jbeta primers. Sequenced by immunoSEQ multiplex PCR; TCRdb stores in-frame clones only, minus some. In the table there are roughly 200,000 clones, roughly four fifths of which are singletons. The data stem from a study of cytomegalovirus exposure and HLA in healthy donors. Study findings and constraints: High specificity and sensitivity for cytomegalovirus status were reported for the classifier. Most subjects' HLA-A and HLA-B alleles were reportedly predicted from TCR beta sequences. Several top significant clusters appeared, in a later analysis, to be linked to common viral pathogens.

Germline V gives CDR1 MNHEY, CDR2 SMNVEV (reference sequence). CDR3 length: 13 residues. The V and J ends lost 6 bases and 11 bases respectively, with 17 bases between them. The TCR sequence derives from a male donor in good health and CMV-seronegative. The chain couples TRBV27 to TRBJ2-1, with D perhaps TRBD2 (6 bases). Sample: PBMCs. The CDR3 bases are TGTGCCAGCAGACCGTTCTCGGGAGCCCAGCAGTTCTTC. This translates into CASRPFSGAQQFF.